The 10 T cell receptor beta chains below all came from one sample that was sequenced in a study of T-cell reconstitution after alpha-beta-depleted transplantation in children. The TCRbeta library incorporated unique molecular identifiers. TCRdb re-called the PCR reads with MiXCR, one entry per CDR3 protein. The sample lists 450,000 to 550,000 distinct CDR3 sequences; about an eighth were seen once. Sample: PBMCs, mostly from graft donor cells, taken 180 days after TCRalphabeta/CD19-depleted stem cell transplant. The receptor set was obtained from a female patient aged 2 to 10 who had a stem cell transplant for aplastic anemia, so the T cells may come from the graft donor.

Only a few counts were recorded for this clonotype. The chain joins TRBV20-1 to TRBJ1-2; 9 bases align to TRBD1. This CDR3 spans 17 amino acids. Germline lookup yields CDR1 DFQATT and CDR2 SNEGSKA (reference sequence). Trimming at V came to 3 bases and at J to 6 bases, leaving 17 bases not matched to a gene. Here the CDR3 DNA reads TGCAGTGCTAGGGCCCTGGGAGACAGGGGGACTCTCCATGGCTACACCTTC. Translation: CSARALGDRGTLHGYTF.

V is TRBV15 and J is TRBJ2-1, with 10 bases fitting TRBD2. Germline CDR1 LNHNV, CDR2 YYDKDF (reference sequence). V gave up 1 base and J gave up 5 bases; unmatched junction bases: 5. This CDR3 is built from 16 residues. The chain's CDR3 is CATSRVRTSGHNEQFF. Written as DNA, the CDR3 is TGTGCCACCAGCAGAGTTCGGACTAGCGGACACAATGAGCAGTTCTTC.

The chain uses TRBV7-9 and TRBJ2-2, with D uncertain. CDR1 is SEHNR and CDR2 is FQNEAQ in the germline V gene (reference sequence). The V end lost 5 bases, the J end lost 0 bases, and 13 bases lay between the germline ends. The CDR3 spans 16 residues. The CDR3 DNA is TGTGCCAGCAGCCAAATCGGCTCTCCGAACACCGGGGAGCTGTTTTTT. Translating it yields CASSQIGSPNTGELFF.

This clonotype showed up just a few times. The gene calls are TRBV20-1 and TRBJ1-2; no clear D. This CDR3 has 10 residues. The V end was cut by 4 bases, the J end by 8 bases, with 8 bases between. CDR1 is DFQATT and CDR2 is SNEGSKA in the germline V gene (reference sequence). The CDR3, as DNA: TGCAGTGCTACAGTACGGGGCTACACCTTC. Translated: CSATVRGYTF.

This clonotype was recorded at least ten times. V and J are TRBV20-1 and TRBJ1-5, with 8 bases lining up with TRBD1. The V gene's germline CDR1 is DFQATT and CDR2 SNEGSKA (reference sequence). The ends lost 6 bases at V and 2 bases at J; junction bases unmatched: 3. The CDR3 covers 13 residues. The CDR3 is CSAPGQGNQPQHF. The CDR3 DNA is TGCAGTGCACCGGGACAGGGCAATCAGCCCCAGCATTTT.

This clonotype was picked up a small number of times. V and J are TRBV4-1 and TRBJ1-3; unclear D gene. This CDR3 comprises 16 residues. Per germline, CDR1 MGHRA and CDR2 YSYEKL. Trimming took 0 bases from V and 1 from J, leaving 10 bases between them. The CDR3: CASSQDGDLSGNTIYF. The CDR3 DNA sequence: TGCGCCAGCAGCCAAGATGGCGACCTGTCTGGAAACACCATATATTTT.

The rearrangement links TRBV20-1 to TRBJ2-3, with 8 bases matching TRBD2. Germline loops: CDR1 DFQATT, CDR2 SNEGSKA (reference sequence). V lost 6 bases to trimming and J lost 4 bases; unmatched junction nucleotides: 27. The CDR3 has 20 amino acids. The CDR3 reads CSAKDWGISGTPPGADTQYF. CDR3 sequence (DNA): TGCAGTGCAAAAGATTGGGGTATTAGCGGGACCCCCCCGGGCGCAGATACGCAGTATTTT.

This clonotype came up a few times. CDR3 loop: CSARPPHGDNEQFF. CDR3 DNA: TGCAGTGCTAGACCCCCCCATGGGGACAATGAGCAGTTCTTC. The V and J genes are TRBV20-1 and TRBJ2-1, with unresolved D. V lost 2 bases to trimming and J lost 5 bases, with 13 bases between them. CDR1 is DFQATT, CDR2 SNEGSKA, per germline (reference sequence). The CDR3 has 14 amino acids.

This clonotype was seen at least ten times. This chain connects TRBV12-3 or TRBV12-4 to TRBJ2-3; TRBD2 is a possible D gene (5 bases). CDR3 length: 14 amino acids. V gave up 3 bases and J gave up 1 base, with 8 bases separating them. This CDR3 is CASSFARGTDTQYF. DNA of the CDR3: TGTGCCAGCAGTTTTGCGCGGGGCACAGATACGCAGTATTTT.

V usage is TRBV14 and J usage is TRBJ2-1; TRBD1 aligns across 7 bases. After removal of 4 bases from V and 5 bases from J, the junction contained 17 bases not matched to a gene. CDR3 size: 18 residues. CDR1 is SGHDN, CDR2 FVKESK, per germline. The CDR3 reads CASSLHPLQGSINNEQFF. The CDR3 coding sequence is TGTGCCAGCAGCCTCCACCCCTTACAGGGGTCGATTAACAATGAGCAGTTCTTC.